The 5 T cell receptor beta chains below all came from one sample that was sequenced in a study of cytomegalovirus exposure and HLA in healthy donors. In the PCR, 60 Vbeta and 13 Jbeta primers were used. Repertoires were generated with immunoSEQ multiplex PCR, while TCRdb's copy carries only in-frame clones and drops some. The table includes 150,000 to 200,000 clones, 70% to 80% detected once. Sequencing was carried out using PBMCs. The receptors were gathered from a woman between 50 and 59 years old in good health and CMV-seronegative.

The V gene is TRBV5-4, the J gene TRBJ2-1; TRBD2 matches 8 bases. V lost 0 bases, J lost 7 bases, and 9 bases stayed unmatched. Germline CDR1 is SGHNT and CDR2 is YYREEE (reference sequence). This CDR3 spans 16 amino acids. Here the CDR3 DNA reads TGTGCCAGCAGCTTGGACATCGGGAGGGCCCAGAATGAGCAGTTCTTC. Its translation: CASSLDIGRAQNEQFF.

The chain joins TRBV28 to TRBJ1-1; D is perhaps TRBD1 (5 bases). This CDR3 comprises 13 residues. Germline V gives CDR1 MDHEN, CDR2 SYDVKM. V dropped 11 bases and J dropped 1 base, with 14 bases sitting between them. Written as DNA, the CDR3 is TGTGCCGCAGGACACCAGGGGAACACTGAAGCTTTCTTT. It encodes CAAGHQGNTEAFF.

The V and J genes are TRBV19 and TRBJ2-3; 8 bases fit TRBD2. Per germline, CDR1 LNHDA and CDR2 SQIVND (reference sequence). Trimming cost V 2 bases and J 4 bases; bases outside gene matches: 14. The CDR3 is 18 amino acids. In nucleotides, the CDR3 is TGTGCCAGTAGTATAACGGGGGGGCTCTTGGGCCAACCAGATACGCAGTATTTT. Translation: CASSITGGLLGQPDTQYF.

This chain links TRBV30 with TRBJ1-2; possible D gene TRBD1, 5 bases. Looked up from germline, CDR1 is GTSNPN and CDR2 is SVGIG (reference sequence). Between the trimmed V and J ends, which lost 0 bases and 6 bases, there was a span of 17 bases. The CDR3 consists of 15 residues. CDR3 sequence (DNA): TGTGCCTGGAGTGTAGGGGCCGCACTCTTTAATGGCTACACCTTC. Its translation: CAWSVGAALFNGYTF.

The rearrangement uses TRBV5-1 and TRBJ2-5; D is unresolved. Germline V gene lookup returns CDR1 SGHRS and CDR2 YFSETQ. The CDR3 contains 12 residues. The V and J ends lost 4 bases and 1 base respectively, with 5 bases between them. Written as DNA, the CDR3 is TGCGCCAGCAGCCAATCCCAAGAGACCCAGTACTTC. Translating it yields CASSQSQETQYF.